The TCR beta chain under discussion was sequenced for a study of blood T cell repertoires in COVID-19. V was pared by 3 bases and J by 1 base, with 15 bases between. Germline V gene data show CDR1 as GTSNPN and CDR2 as SVGIG (reference sequence). This CDR3 contains 15 residues. In the authors' workflow: How many nucleated cells were present was estimated from reference gene primer amplification. This table comes from immunoSEQ multiplex PCR, and its TCRdb copy is limited to in-frame clones, with some not included. V, J and clone size were drawn from that table, and D and trimming were deduced from the DNA. This sample has roughly 420,000 clones; 88% occur once, and the top ten carry 0.95% to 1%.

V is TRBV30 and J is TRBJ1-1, with D tentatively TRBD1 (6 bases). This receptor was taken from a woman between 25 and 40 years old with acute COVID-19. The sequencing input was PBMCs or T cells enriched from blood (not recorded which). The CDR3 loop is CAWRVQGLGNTEAFF. The CDR3 DNA is TGTGCCTGGAGGGTACAGGGTTTGGGGAACACTGAAGCTTTCTTT.